This TCR beta chain appears in the sequencing data of a study of regulatory T cells in long-lasting Graves disease. As regards this clonotype: Its antigen remains unidentified.

V was trimmed by 3 bases and J by 2 bases, leaving 7 bases between them. The V gene's germline CDR1 is DFQATT and CDR2 SNEGSKA (reference sequence). This CDR3 is 12 amino acids long. Time point noted: persistent/refractory GD, antithyroid drugs over 5 years with positive TRAb. Making the TCR library involved RNA that had been extracted from PBMCs. General study results and limits: Persistent disease exhibited a predilection for TRBV28, TRBJ1-2 and TRBJ2-5. Relative to new patients (roughly 980), persistent patients exhibited greater sharing of public clonotypes (over 2,500).

Building of the TCR beta libraries involved iRepertoire HTBI primers and Arm-PCR of CDR3 regions. Authors' processing steps: Samples jointly harbored 55 to 75 TRBV and 14 TRBJ segments. TCRdb analysed the multiplex PCR reads with MiXCR anew, one entry per CDR3 protein. The V and J calls, along with clone size, are taken from TCRdb and not from the paper's own processing. The table has approximately 500,000 distinct CDR3 sequences, about 22% seen once. This sequence originates from a female donor with Graves disease. The sequenced sample was peripheral blood mononuclear cells (PBMCs), obtained when the disease was refractory, from a patient treated with antithyroid drugs. The V and J genes are TRBV20-1 and TRBJ1-2; D is undetermined. CDR3 DNA sequence: TGCAGTGCTAGTGGGAGGAACTATGGCTACACCTTC. Its protein product is CSASGRNYGYTF.